This T cell receptor beta chain was sequenced in a study of cytomegalovirus exposure and HLA in healthy donors. Findings of the study overall: TCR beta sequences numbering 15,000 to 20,000 were associated with HLA alleles at 0.05 false discovery rate in a later analysis. Upon later analysis, HLA-associated TCR beta chains proved more clonally expanded than other, equally common chains. A prior analysis recorded that most TCR beta V segments were productive about 90% or about 30% of the time.

The donors gave bone marrow, and they were healthy. On this clone: The target antigen is unknown.

This CDR3 spans 16 amino acids. The germline V gene encodes CDR1 MNHNY and CDR2 SVGAGI (reference sequence). With 5 bases clipped from V and 1 base from J, the junction kept 4 bases outside the gene matches. The PCR made use of 60 Vbeta and 13 Jbeta primers. Clones were read by immunoSEQ multiplex PCR, and TCRdb kept only the in-frame ones, dropping some. This table has roughly 120,000 clones, approximately 72% appearing once. V and J are TRBV6-6 and TRBJ2-3; 12 positions agree with TRBD2. This clonotype originated in a woman between 35 and 50 years old in good health and CMV-seropositive. Source material: PBMCs. As DNA, the CDR3 is TGTGCCAGCAGTCCGTCTAGCGGGGGGGGCACAGATACGCAGTATTTT. This translates into CASSPSSGGGTDTQYF.